A single sample is the source of the 30 T cell receptor beta chains below, sequenced in a study of blood T cell repertoires in COVID-19. TCRdb's table, derived via immunoSEQ multiplex PCR, lists solely in-frame clones and lacks some. The profile shows some 50,000 clones, about three quarters of them singletons. Specimen: peripheral blood. These receptors were obtained from a human donor with active or convalescent COVID-19. The donor label of this sample is uncertain.

The chain is built from TRBV11-3 and TRBJ2-1, with TRBD2 matching over 9 bases. The ends lost 9 bases at V and 4 bases at J; junction bases unmatched: 7. The CDR3 is 14 amino acids. The germline gives CDR1 SGHNT, CDR2 YENEEA. In nucleotides, the CDR3 is TGTGCCAGTCGTTCTAGCGGGGAATACAATGAGCAGTTCTTC. Protein product: CASRSSGEYNEQFF.

This clone was recorded a few times. This chain joins TRBV3-1 (or the pseudogene TRBV3-2) and TRBJ1-2; no definite D call. This CDR3 has 15 residues. V gave up 0 bases and J gave up 8 bases, with 16 bases separating them. Germline CDR1 reads LGHDT; CDR2 reads YNNKEL (reference sequence). CDR3 loop: CASSQDGGGLWGYTF. The CDR3 nucleotides are TGTGCCAGCAGCCAAGATGGTGGAGGTCTCTGGGGCTACACCTTC.

This clone was detected a few times. The CDR3, as DNA: TGTGCCAGCAGCGTAGGACATATACAGGGGGCCTCTGGAAACACCATATATTTT. It is translated as CASSVGHIQGASGNTIYF. This chain links TRBV7-2 with TRBJ1-3; TRBD1 matches 9 bases. The CDR3 is 18 residues long. V lost 5 bases to trimming and J lost 0 bases; unmatched junction nucleotides: 11. Germline loops: CDR1 SGHTA, CDR2 FQGNSA. The variable domain in full, completed from reference TRBV7-2 and TRBJ1-3, reads GAGVSQSPSNKVTEKGKDVELRCDPISGHTALYWYRQSLGQGLEFLIYFQGNSAPDKSGLPSDRFSAERTGGSVSTLTIQRTQQEDSAVYLCASSVGHIQGASGNTIYFGEGSWLTVV.

The V and J genes are TRBV6-5 and TRBJ2-3; D might be TRBD1 (5 bases). CDR3 size: 14 residues. The V end was cut by 7 bases, the J end by 1 base, with 12 bases between. The germline V gene has CDR1 MNHEY and CDR2 SVGAGI. The CDR3 sequence: CASKNRQGTDTQYF. The CDR3 DNA reads as TGTGCCAGCAAGAACAGGCAAGGCACAGATACGCAGTATTTT.

This clone was detected a few times. This chain links TRBV6-2 or TRBV6-3 with TRBJ2-7; no reliable D call. V shed 2 bases and J shed 0 bases, with 14 bases lying between them. The CDR3 loop spans 16 amino acids. The germline gives CDR1 MNHEY, CDR2 SVGEGT. In nucleotides, the CDR3 is TGTGCCAGCAGTTACCAGCTTCGACGGAGCTCCTACGAGCAGTACTTC. This translates into CASSYQLRRSSYEQYF.

This clone was found a few times. The chain uses TRBV29-1 and TRBJ1-5; 9 positions match TRBD1. Germline CDR1 is SQVTM and CDR2 is ANQGSEA. CDR3 length equals 12 residues. V shed 4 bases, J shed 5 bases, and the junction held 0 bases outside the gene matches. The CDR3 DNA is TGCAGCGTTGGACAGGGGGATCAGCCCCAGCATTTT. Translation gives CSVGQGDQPQHF.

The chain employs TRBV14 and TRBJ2-4; D possibly corresponds to TRBD2 (5 bases). The ends were cut back, 6 bases at V and 3 bases at J, with 12 bases in the middle. The CDR3 totals 14 residues. CDR1 is SGHDN, CDR2 FVKESK, per germline. In DNA, the CDR3 is TGTGCCAGCAGTTTTTCACTAGACAAAAACATTCAGTACTTC. Amino acid sequence: CASSFSLDKNIQYF.

V usage is TRBV14 and J usage is TRBJ1-2, with 8 bases fitting TRBD1. The CDR3 totals 14 residues. CDR1 and CDR2 from the germline V gene are SGHDN and FVKESK. The J segment lost 6 bases and the V segment lost 3 bases, leaving 6 bases of the junction unmatched. CDR3 DNA sequence: TGTGCCAGCAGCCATTCATCAGGGGGCGATGGCTACACCTTC. Its protein product is CASSHSSGGDGYTF.

This chain links TRBV7-2 with TRBJ2-1, with D unresolved. The V gene lost 5 bases and the J gene lost 8 bases, with 10 bases spanning the gap. Germline values: CDR1 SGHTA, CDR2 FQGNSA. The CDR3 consists of 12 residues. As DNA, the CDR3 is TGTGCCAGCAGCGTAGGTGTAGATGAGCAGTTCTTC. This codes for CASSVGVDEQFF.

The chain carries TRBV27 and TRBJ1-2, with D possibly TRBD1 on 6 matching bases. V was cut by 0 bases and J by 6 bases, with 17 bases left in between. The CDR3 spans 16 residues. From germline, CDR1 is MNHEY and CDR2 SMNVEV (reference sequence). The CDR3, as DNA: TGTGCCAGCAGTTTATCACCCGGGGTTGGGGGCGATGGCTACACCTTC. Its protein product is CASSLSPGVGGDGYTF.

The chain uses TRBV7-3 and TRBJ1-2, with D tentatively TRBD1 (5 bases). The CDR3 is 16 amino acids. V was clipped by 5 bases and J by 0 bases, with 16 bases between them. The germline CDR1 and CDR2 sequences are SGHTA and FQGTGA. The CDR3 region has the DNA TGTGCCAGCAGCCCATCCGGGACTTTCGCTAACTATGGCTACACCTTC. It translates to CASSPSGTFANYGYTF.

The gene calls are TRBV19 and TRBJ1-1, with TRBD1 matching over 10 bases. The CDR3 is made up of 16 amino acids. CDR1 and CDR2 (germline): LNHDA, SQIVND (reference sequence). V gave up 3 bases and J gave up 4 bases; unmatched junction bases: 8. DNA of the CDR3: TGTGCCAGTAGTATTTTTACCGGGACAGGGGTCACTGAAGCTTTCTTT. It specifies CASSIFTGTGVTEAFF.

The rearrangement links TRBV6-5 to TRBJ1-3; D remains unclear. In germline, CDR1 is MNHEY, CDR2 SVGAGI. The CDR3 is 14 residues long. V gave up 6 bases and J gave up 0 bases, with 9 bases separating them. CDR3 nucleotide sequence: TGTGCCAGCAGGGAGGGCTCCTCTGGAAACACCATATATTTT. It encodes CASREGSSGNTIYF.

The count of this clone is one. The V call is TRBV19, the J call TRBJ1-1; 12 bases agree with TRBD1. This CDR3 has 15 amino acids. Germline trimming cut 7 bases from V and 5 bases from J; bases unmatched to any gene: 8. The germline gives CDR1 LNHDA, CDR2 SQIVND (reference sequence). CDR3 DNA sequence: TGTGCCAGTAACTTTCCGGGACAGGGGGCTACTGAAGCTTTCTTT. Residues: CASNFPGQGATEAFF.

The rearrangement uses TRBV2 and TRBJ1-2; D might be TRBD1 (5 bases). The CDR3 loop spans 14 amino acids. Per the germline V gene, CDR1 is SNHLY and CDR2 is FYNNEI. V lost 2 bases and J 1 base, leaving 8 bases between the germline ends. This CDR3 is CASSETGSNYGYTF. The CDR3 nucleotides are TGTGCCAGCAGTGAAACAGGTAGTAACTATGGCTACACCTTC.

The chain recombines TRBV30 with TRBJ2-1; 9 bases are a match to TRBD2. The V and J ends lost 7 bases and 0 bases, in that order; junction bases with no gene match: 13. Germline loops: CDR1 GTSNPN, CDR2 SVGIG (reference sequence). The CDR3 length is 17 residues. The CDR3 loop is CALSGGGSGSSYNEQFF. CDR3 coding DNA: TGTGCCTTATCGGGGGGTGGTAGCGGGAGCTCCTACAATGAGCAGTTCTTC.

The gene calls are TRBV3-1 (or the pseudogene TRBV3-2) and TRBJ2-7; TRBD2 matches at 16 bases. The CDR3 is 17 residues long. The germline gives CDR1 LGHDT, CDR2 YNNKEL (reference sequence). The trim removed 1 base at V and 3 bases at J, leaving 3 bases unmatched. Here the CDR3 reads CASSQVGTSGRDYEQYF. As DNA, the CDR3 is TGTGCCAGCAGCCAAGTTGGGACTAGCGGGAGGGACTACGAGCAGTACTTC.

The chain links TRBV10-3 to TRBJ2-2; a possible D gene is TRBD2 (6 bases). CDR1 is ENHRY and CDR2 is SYGVKD in the germline V gene. With 7 bases removed from V and 6 bases from J, the gap between germline ends came to 15 bases. The CDR3 consists of 14 residues. CDR3 nucleotide sequence: TGTGCCATCACCCCGCGGGAAAGGGCCGGGGAGCTGTTTTTT. Translated, it gives CAITPRERAGELFF.

CDR3: CASSAGLAGDNEQFF. CDR3 coding DNA: TGTGCCAGCAGCGCCGGACTAGCGGGAGACAATGAGCAGTTCTTC. J is TRBJ2-1 and V is TRBV9; 13 bases are a match to TRBD2. The CDR3 covers 15 residues. The germline V gene has CDR1 SGDLS and CDR2 YYNGEE. The V and J ends lost 3 bases and 5 bases, in that order; junction bases with no gene match: 2.

J is TRBJ1-3 and V is TRBV21-1. TRBV21-1 is assigned pseudogene status. CDR3 length equals 14 residues. The CDR3 protein is CASFEPSSGNTIYF. DNA of the CDR3: TGTGCCAGCTTCGAGCCATCCTCTGGAAACACCATATATTTT.

This chain links TRBV5-5 with TRBJ1-1; no firm D call. The germline gives CDR1 SGHKS, CDR2 YYEKEE (reference sequence). The CDR3 sequence is 13 residues long. The V and J ends lost 0 bases and 3 bases respectively, with 6 bases between them. This CDR3 is CASSLAVYTEAFF. For the CDR3, the DNA is TGTGCCAGCAGCTTGGCTGTTTACACTGAAGCTTTCTTT.

The CDR3 reads CASSWGQGEGNEQFF. The CDR3 nucleotides read TGTGCCAGCAGCTGGGGACAGGGCGAGGGTAATGAGCAGTTCTTC. This rearrangement joins TRBV7-3 to TRBJ2-1; 9 bases are a match to TRBD1. V dropped 4 bases and J dropped 7; count of bases not matched to a gene: 8. CDR1 is SGHTA and CDR2 is FQGTGA in the germline V gene. The CDR3 contains 15 residues.

This chain links TRBV5-1 with TRBJ1-1; unclear D gene. Germline V gene data show CDR1 as SGHRS and CDR2 as YFSETQ. The CDR3 consists of 12 residues. Trimming cost V 0 bases and J 11 bases, with 11 bases left between them. CDR3: CASSLDYLVAFF. CDR3 nucleotides: TGCGCCAGCAGCTTGGACTATTTGGTCGCTTTCTTT.

The chain combines TRBV7-2 with TRBJ1-1; possibly TRBD1 for D (6 bases). The CDR3 is 14 residues long. CDR1 SGHTA and CDR2 FQGNSA come from the germline V gene. Deletions cut 5 bases from V and 5 bases from J, with 15 bases between. CDR3 bases: TGTGCCAGCAGCCTCCGACAGGTCGGGACTGAAGCTTTCTTT. Translating it yields CASSLRQVGTEAFF.

The rearrangement joins TRBV19 to TRBJ2-1; 8 nucleotides align to TRBD2. Germline V gene lookup returns CDR1 LNHDA and CDR2 SQIVND (reference sequence). The CDR3 runs to 13 residues. V lost 4 bases to trimming and J lost 8 bases; unmatched junction nucleotides: 4. The CDR3, as DNA: TGTGCCAGTAGTAGGACTAGCTGGGATGAGCAGTTCTTC. This codes for CASSRTSWDEQFF.

The chain uses TRBV29-1 and TRBJ2-3; 7 nucleotides line up with TRBD1. The V gene's germline CDR1 is SQVTM and CDR2 ANQGSEA. The CDR3 consists of 15 residues. Trimming removed 5 bases from V and 3 bases from J; junction bases left unmatched: 11. The CDR3, as DNA: TGCAGCGTTCAGAACAGGGGAAGGGGGACAGATACGCAGTATTTT. Protein product: CSVQNRGRGTDTQYF.

The rearrangement links TRBV11-2 to TRBJ1-1, with D possibly TRBD1 on 6 matching bases. The CDR3 covers 15 residues. The V gene's germline CDR1 is SGHAT and CDR2 FQNNGV. V was clipped by 3 bases and J by 2 bases, with 13 bases between them. CDR3: CASSFGQQFNTEAFF. CDR3 sequence (DNA): TGTGCCAGCAGCTTTGGACAGCAGTTCAACACTGAAGCTTTCTTT.

This clone was counted a few times. The chain couples TRBV30 to TRBJ1-3; D gene ambiguous. The V and J ends lost 0 bases and 0 bases respectively, with 12 bases between them. This CDR3 spans 16 amino acids. Germline values: CDR1 GTSNPN, CDR2 SVGIG (reference sequence). The CDR3 nucleotides read TGTGCCTGGAGTGTACAAGGCGGCCACTCTGGAAACACCATATATTTT. The encoded protein is CAWSVQGGHSGNTIYF.

The chain carries TRBV19 and TRBJ2-7; TRBD2 agrees at 8 bases. There are 15 residues in the CDR3. Losses at the gene ends were 0 bases for V and 3 bases for J; bases not matched to a gene: 4. In germline, CDR1 is LNHDA, CDR2 SQIVND (reference sequence). The CDR3: CASSIDAGRVYEQYF. For the CDR3, the DNA is TGTGCCAGTAGTATAGATGCCGGGAGGGTCTACGAGCAGTACTTC.

This clone was observed once. V and J are TRBV19 and TRBJ1-4, with 9 bases identical to TRBD1. The CDR3 sequence is 15 residues long. The germline V gene has CDR1 LNHDA and CDR2 SQIVND (reference sequence). V shed 5 bases, J shed 8 bases, and the junction held 9 bases outside the gene matches. In DNA form, the CDR3 reads TGTGCCAGTAGTGCCGCCGGGACAGGGAGCGAAAAACTGTTTTTT. Its translation is CASSAAGTGSEKLFF. Looking up the rest from reference TRBV19 and TRBJ1-4 gives the full variable domain: DGGITQSPKYLFRKEGQNVTLSCEQNLNHDAMYWYRQDPGQGLRLIYYSQIVNDFQKGDIAEGYSVSREKKESFPLTVTSAQKNPTAFYLCASSAAGTGSEKLFFGSGTQLSVL.